Listed here are 16 T cell receptor beta chains from one sample, sequenced in a study of siplizumab effects on memory and regulatory T cells. Sequenced by immunoSEQ multiplex PCR; TCRdb stores in-frame clones only, minus some. The sample has about 100,000 clones, roughly 93% seen once. Sample: non-Treg CD4+ T cells sorted from blood. These receptors were obtained from a human donor in good health.

The genes are TRBV19 and TRBJ1-1, with TRBD1 matching 8 bases. The CDR3 loop spans 13 amino acids. V lost 5 bases, J lost 9 bases, and 8 bases stayed unmatched. The germline V gene encodes CDR1 LNHDA and CDR2 SQIVND (reference sequence). The CDR3 DNA reads as TGTGCCAGTAGTTTCGACCGGGACAGGCAAGCTTTCTTT. This translates into CASSFDRDRQAFF.

The chain uses TRBV23-1 and TRBJ2-3, with TRBD1 matching 9 bases. TRBV23-1 is an ORF; its function is uncertain. The CDR3 runs to 17 residues. The trim removed 0 bases at V and 2 bases at J, leaving 6 bases unmatched. The CDR3 DNA reads as TGCGCCAGCAGTCAATCGAAAGGGACAGGGCACACAGATACGCAGTATTTT. Translating gives CASSQSKGTGHTDTQYF.

This chain links TRBV7-9 with TRBJ1-1, with D tentatively TRBD1 (5 bases). With 1 base removed from V and 0 bases from J, the gap between germline ends came to 9 bases. Per the germline V gene, CDR1 is SEHNR and CDR2 is FQNEAQ (reference sequence). This CDR3 has 15 residues. CDR3 nucleotides: TGTGCCAGCAGCTTAGGCGAGACAGTGAACACTGAAGCTTTCTTT. Encoded protein: CASSLGETVNTEAFF.

The chain has TRBV28 and TRBJ1-1; 7 nucleotides align to TRBD1. This CDR3 is built from 13 residues. Looked up from germline, CDR1 is MDHEN and CDR2 is SYDVKM. J gave up 1 base and V 8 bases, and 4 bases lay outside the gene matches. CDR3 sequence reads: CASRGQKNTEAFF. The CDR3 region has the DNA TGTGCCAGCCGGGGACAGAAGAACACTGAAGCTTTCTTT.

V usage is TRBV6-6 and J usage is TRBJ2-7; D unresolved. Germline V gene lookup returns CDR1 MNHNY and CDR2 SVGAGI (reference sequence). The CDR3 sequence is 12 residues long. V was shortened by 2 bases and J by 3 bases, with 5 bases between the two germline ends. DNA of the CDR3: TGTGCCAGCAGTTACGAATACTACGAGCAGTACTTC. It codes for CASSYEYYEQYF.

The chain recombines TRBV6-1 with TRBJ2-7; TRBD1 aligns across 8 bases. This CDR3 region has 15 residues. Germline CDR1 MNHNS, CDR2 SASEGT. V dropped 7 bases and J dropped 1; count of bases not matched to a gene: 9. The CDR3 protein is CASNIGRDRSYEQYF. DNA for the CDR3: TGTGCCAGCAATATAGGTAGGGACAGGTCCTACGAGCAGTACTTC.

The J gene is TRBJ2-1, the V gene TRBV2; D is unresolved. Germline V CDR1 and CDR2: SNHLY, FYNNEI. The germline V and J ends were trimmed by 4 bases and 7 bases, with 14 bases remaining between them. The CDR3 is 14 amino acids. The CDR3 here is CASSVRPEMNEQFF. DNA of the CDR3: TGTGCCAGCAGTGTGAGACCCGAGATGAATGAGCAGTTCTTC.

The J gene is TRBJ1-5, the V gene TRBV27, with no clear D. The V end lost 5 bases, the J end lost 5 bases, and 10 bases lay between the germline ends. The CDR3 loop spans 13 amino acids. Germline V CDR1 and CDR2: MNHEY, SMNVEV (reference sequence). Here the CDR3 reads CASSPGMDQPQHF. The CDR3 nucleotides are TGTGCCAGCAGTCCCGGGATGGATCAGCCCCAGCATTTT.

The chain carries TRBV5-6 and TRBJ2-7; possibly TRBD1 or TRBD2 for D (5 bases each). Between the trimmed V and J ends, which lost 4 bases and 6 bases, there was a span of 20 bases. CDR1 and CDR2 (germline): SGHDT, YYEEEE. The CDR3 has 15 residues. DNA of the CDR3: TGTGCCAGCAGCAAGGGACGGGCCGTGGGTGGCGAGCAGTACTTC. Translation: CASSKGRAVGGEQYF.

The CDR3 sequence is CASRRTGSSYNEQFF. CDR3 DNA sequence: TGTGCCAGCCGGCGAACCGGGAGCTCCTACAATGAGCAGTTCTTC. The V gene is TRBV6-1, the J gene TRBJ2-1, with a tentative D call TRBD2 (6 bases). Trimming removed 8 bases at V and 0 bases at J, with 14 bases between. From germline, CDR1 is MNHNS and CDR2 SASEGT. CDR3 length: 15 amino acids.

The chain has TRBV6-6 and TRBJ2-7, with 7 bases matching TRBD1. The CDR3 extends over 13 amino acids. The germline gives CDR1 MNHNY, CDR2 SVGAGI (reference sequence). J lost 5 bases, V lost 2 bases, and 3 bases had no gene match. CDR3: CASSYKGANEQYF. The CDR3 region has the DNA TGTGCCAGCAGTTACAAGGGGGCAAACGAGCAGTACTTC.

The genes are TRBV19 and TRBJ2-5; no reliable D call. Germline V CDR1 and CDR2: LNHDA, SQIVND (reference sequence). Trimming removed 3 bases at V and 5 bases at J, with 16 bases between. This CDR3 spans 15 amino acids. Here the CDR3 reads CASSIMWGSGETQYF. CDR3 DNA: TGTGCCAGTAGTATTATGTGGGGTTCTGGGGAGACCCAGTACTTC.

This clone occurred once. The chain is built from TRBV7-9 and TRBJ2-7; no reliable D call. The CDR3 consists of 14 residues. The germline gives CDR1 SEHNR, CDR2 FQNEAQ (reference sequence). V was clipped by 1 base and J by 2 bases, with 9 bases between them. CDR3 in DNA: TGTGCCAGCAGCTTAGGCCCAGGCGCCTACGAGCAGTACTTC. The encoded protein is CASSLGPGAYEQYF.

The J gene is TRBJ2-7, the V gene TRBV5-1; perhaps TRBD2 as D (6 bases). V was clipped by 0 bases and J by 3 bases, with 13 bases between them. The CDR3 contains 15 residues. Germline lookup yields CDR1 SGHRS and CDR2 YFSETQ. This CDR3 reads CASSLVSGNYYEQYF. CDR3 sequence (DNA): TGCGCCAGCAGCTTGGTTAGCGGAAACTACTACGAGCAGTACTTC.

The rearrangement joins TRBV5-4 to TRBJ1-1; possibly TRBD1 for D (6 bases). V lost 0 bases and J lost 11, with 20 bases in between. Germline lookup yields CDR1 SGHNT and CDR2 YYREEE (reference sequence). CDR3 length: 15 amino acids. In DNA, the CDR3 is TGTGCCAGCAGCTTGGATAATCCGGACAGCTCGGGGGCTTTCTTT. Translated, it gives CASSLDNPDSSGAFF.

The V gene is TRBV27, the J gene TRBJ2-7; maybe TRBD2 (5 bases). Between the trimmed V and J ends, which lost 2 bases and 3 bases, there was a span of 8 bases. This CDR3 spans 13 amino acids. CDR1 is MNHEY and CDR2 is SMNVEV in the germline V gene (reference sequence). In DNA, the CDR3 is TGTGCCAGCAGTTTAGAGGGATACTACGAGCAGTACTTC. It is translated as CASSLEGYYEQYF.